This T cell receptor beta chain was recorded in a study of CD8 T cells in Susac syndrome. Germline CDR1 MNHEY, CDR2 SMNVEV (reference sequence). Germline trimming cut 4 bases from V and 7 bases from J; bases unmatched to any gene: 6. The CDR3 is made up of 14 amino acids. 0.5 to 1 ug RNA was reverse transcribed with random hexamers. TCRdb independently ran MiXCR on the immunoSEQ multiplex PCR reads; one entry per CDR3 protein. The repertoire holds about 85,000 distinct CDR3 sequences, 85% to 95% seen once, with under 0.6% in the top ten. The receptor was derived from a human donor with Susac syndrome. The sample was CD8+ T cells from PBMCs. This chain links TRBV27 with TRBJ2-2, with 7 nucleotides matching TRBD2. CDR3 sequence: CASSWEGPGGELFF. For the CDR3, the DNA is TGTGCCAGCAGTTGGGAGGGCCCGGGCGGGGAGCTGTTTTTT.